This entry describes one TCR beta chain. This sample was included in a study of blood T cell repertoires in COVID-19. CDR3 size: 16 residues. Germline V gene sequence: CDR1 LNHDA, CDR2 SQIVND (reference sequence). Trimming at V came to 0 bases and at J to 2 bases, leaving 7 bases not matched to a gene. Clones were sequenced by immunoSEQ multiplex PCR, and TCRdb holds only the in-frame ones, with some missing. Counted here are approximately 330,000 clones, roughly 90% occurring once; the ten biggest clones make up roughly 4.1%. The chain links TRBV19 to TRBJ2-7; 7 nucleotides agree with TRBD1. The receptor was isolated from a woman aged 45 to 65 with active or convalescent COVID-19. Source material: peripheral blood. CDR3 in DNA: TGTGCCAGTAGTATAGACCCCGGGACAGCCGCCTACGAGCAGTACTTC. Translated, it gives CASSIDPGTAAYEQYF.